This TCR beta chain was sequenced in a study of shared clonotypes between healthy human individuals. Whole-study context: The study used three CD4 naive, three CD4 memory, two CD8 naive and one CD8 memory plate per donor. Study-wide points: Of the naive CD4 clonotypes, around 4.9% were shared across a handful of donors.

Deep was the level used in running the assay. The authors loaded 150 to 250 ng DNA, 30,000 to 35,000 T cell genomes, into sorted-subset replicate PCRs. Profiling relied on immunoSEQ multiplex PCR, and the TCRdb table lists in-frame clones only, not all of them. Among around 2.5 million clones, over 85% were seen once, and the ten largest hold around 0.4%. Details on this clone: Its antigen remains unknown.

Material: naive CD4+ T cells from PBMCs. As to subset: CD45RA+ positively selected. The receptor was isolated from a young man in good health. Some clones in this sample may be carry-over from other donors' samples.

CDR3 sequence reads: CASSYGQGVWYNSPLHF. CDR3 DNA: TGTGCCAGCAGCTACGGACAGGGGGTTTGGTATAATTCACCCCTCCACTTT. The gene calls are TRBV5-4 and TRBJ1-6; TRBD1 aligns across 10 bases. Per the germline V gene, CDR1 is SGHNT and CDR2 is YYREEE (reference sequence). Germline trimming cut 3 bases from V and 4 bases from J; bases unmatched to any gene: 7. The CDR3 totals 17 residues.